The 13 T cell receptor beta chains given below trace back to one sample, sequenced in a study of blood T cell repertoires in COVID-19. Measured with immunoSEQ multiplex PCR; TCRdb has only the in-frame clones, and not every one. The data show around 370,000 clones, 80% to 90% seen once. Input material: peripheral blood. The source of these receptors is a woman aged 50 to 65 with COVID-19, enrolled during active disease.

This chain uses TRBV29-1 with TRBJ2-1; 9 bases match TRBD1. V gave up 6 bases and J gave up 7 bases; unmatched junction bases: 10. The CDR3 loop spans 14 amino acids. CDR1 and CDR2 (germline): SQVTM, ANQGSEA. CDR3 in DNA: TGCAGCGTGCCGGGACAGGGATTTTGGAATGAGCAGTTCTTC. It yields the protein CSVPGQGFWNEQFF.

The chain employs TRBV7-2 and TRBJ1-2, with D possibly being TRBD1 (6 bases). V was cut by 5 bases and J by 4 bases, with 20 bases left in between. This CDR3 is 16 amino acids long. Germline CDR1 SGHTA, CDR2 FQGNSA. Here the CDR3 reads CASSAQTGSTRYGYTF. For the CDR3, the DNA is TGTGCCAGCAGCGCCCAGACAGGATCTACTCGCTATGGCTACACCTTC.

The chain recombines TRBV12-5 with TRBJ2-7; D remains unclear. V dropped 3 bases and J dropped 3 bases, with 9 bases sitting between them. CDR3 length: 13 residues. Germline V lookup: CDR1 LGHNT, CDR2 FRNRAP. CDR3 DNA: TGTGCTAGTGGTTTTGTAAACAGCTACGAGCAGTACTTC. Translated: CASGFVNSYEQYF.

The chain couples TRBV4-1 to TRBJ2-7; the D is unclear. The CDR3 covers 16 residues. Per germline, CDR1 MGHRA and CDR2 YSYEKL. The V gene lost 0 bases and the J gene lost 7 bases, with 19 bases spanning the gap. The CDR3 DNA follows: TGCGCCAGCAGCCAAGAATTATTCTACAGATCTGGAGAGCAGTACTTC. Translated, it gives CASSQELFYRSGEQYF.

The rearrangement links TRBV3-1 (or the pseudogene TRBV3-2) to TRBJ2-4; TRBD1 agrees at 9 bases. The V segment lost 3 bases and the J segment 3 bases; nucleotides outside the gene matches: 12. Looked up from germline, CDR1 is LGHDT and CDR2 is YNNKEL (reference sequence). The CDR3 consists of 18 residues. In nucleotides, the CDR3 is TGTGCCAGCAGCCACCCCGTCCCGGGACAGGGAGTCAAAAACATTCAGTACTTC. It codes for CASSHPVPGQGVKNIQYF.

The chain couples TRBV30 to TRBJ1-4; TRBD1 matches 7 bases. The CDR3 consists of 12 residues. V trimming: 5 bases; J trimming: 7 bases; junction bases outside the gene matches: 4. Looked up from germline, CDR1 is GTSNPN and CDR2 is SVGIG (reference sequence). CDR3 DNA sequence: TGTGCCTGGGGCAACAGGGGTGAAAAACTGTTTTTT. Protein sequence: CAWGNRGEKLFF. Using reference TRBV30 and TRBJ1-4 for the parts outside the CDR3, the full variable domain is SQTIHQWPATLVQPVGSPLSLECTVEGTSNPNLYWYRQAAGRGLQLLFYSVGIGQISSEVPQNLSASRPQDRQFILSSKKLLLSDSGFYLCAWGNRGEKLFFGSGTQLSVL.

This clone occurred once. The V and J genes are TRBV9 and TRBJ2-7; TRBD2 matches at 7 bases. Germline V gene data show CDR1 as SGDLS and CDR2 as YYNGEE. J was trimmed by 7 bases and V by 4 bases; bases with no gene match: 14. This CDR3 region has 15 residues. The CDR3, as DNA: TGTGCCAGCAGCCCACGGCTAGCGGAGGCCCCGGAGCAGTACTTC. Encoded protein: CASSPRLAEAPEQYF. Drawing the rest from reference TRBV9 and TRBJ2-7, the complete variable domain is DSGVTQTPKHLITATGQRVTLRCSPRSGDLSVYWYQQSLDQGLQFLIQYYNGEERAKGNILERFSAQQFPDLHSELNLSSLELGDSALYFCASSPRLAEAPEQYFGPGTRLTVT.

The V call is TRBV3-1 (or the pseudogene TRBV3-2), the J call TRBJ2-2; 11 nucleotides agree with TRBD2. V lost 1 base to trimming and J lost 6 bases; unmatched junction nucleotides: 16. The CDR3 is 20 residues long. The V gene's germline CDR1 is LGHDT and CDR2 YNNKEL (reference sequence). The CDR3 protein is CASSQGGTSGRRLRAGELFF. The CDR3 coding sequence is TGTGCCAGCAGCCAAGGTGGAACTAGCGGGAGACGGTTACGAGCCGGGGAGCTGTTTTTT.

The chain uses TRBV6-5 and TRBJ1-3; D is unresolved. Germline lookup yields CDR1 MNHEY and CDR2 SVGAGI. Trimming left V 6 bases short and J 0 bases short, with 12 bases between. The CDR3 consists of 15 residues. This CDR3 is CASSSRRGSGNTIYF. DNA of the CDR3: TGTGCCAGCAGCTCCAGACGGGGCTCTGGAAACACCATATATTTT.

This chain connects TRBV9 to TRBJ2-7; D may be TRBD2 (6 bases). Deletions cut 2 bases from V and 2 bases from J, with 17 bases between. Germline V gene data show CDR1 as SGDLS and CDR2 as YYNGEE. The CDR3 extends over 16 amino acids. The CDR3 spells CASSVSGVGGTYEQYF. CDR3 sequence (DNA): TGTGCCAGCAGCGTCAGTGGGGTGGGAGGTACCTACGAGCAGTACTTC.

The gene calls are TRBV9 and TRBJ2-7; 12 bases agree with TRBD2. Germline V gene sequence: CDR1 SGDLS, CDR2 YYNGEE. This CDR3 comprises 15 residues. V shed 4 bases, J shed 2 bases, and the junction held 4 bases outside the gene matches. The CDR3 here is CASSSRTSGTYEQYF. The CDR3 DNA reads TGTGCCAGCAGCTCCCGGACTAGCGGGACCTACGAGCAGTACTTC.

The gene calls are TRBV28 and TRBJ1-4, with 7 bases matching TRBD1. Germline V CDR1 and CDR2: MDHEN, SYDVKM. CDR3 length: 14 amino acids. Trimming took 5 bases from V and 6 from J; bases not matched to a gene: 6. The CDR3 reads CASSRDSQDEKLFF. The CDR3 nucleotides are TGTGCCAGCAGTCGGGACAGTCAGGATGAAAAACTGTTTTTT.

The CDR3 nucleotides are TGTGCCTGGAGTGGGTGGCAGGGTACCGAGACCCAGTACTTC. This translates into CAWSGWQGTETQYF. The genes are TRBV30 and TRBJ2-5, with D possibly matching TRBD1 (5 bases). The CDR3 contains 14 residues. Deletions cut 1 base from V and 5 bases from J, with 14 bases between. The V gene's germline CDR1 is GTSNPN and CDR2 SVGIG (reference sequence).